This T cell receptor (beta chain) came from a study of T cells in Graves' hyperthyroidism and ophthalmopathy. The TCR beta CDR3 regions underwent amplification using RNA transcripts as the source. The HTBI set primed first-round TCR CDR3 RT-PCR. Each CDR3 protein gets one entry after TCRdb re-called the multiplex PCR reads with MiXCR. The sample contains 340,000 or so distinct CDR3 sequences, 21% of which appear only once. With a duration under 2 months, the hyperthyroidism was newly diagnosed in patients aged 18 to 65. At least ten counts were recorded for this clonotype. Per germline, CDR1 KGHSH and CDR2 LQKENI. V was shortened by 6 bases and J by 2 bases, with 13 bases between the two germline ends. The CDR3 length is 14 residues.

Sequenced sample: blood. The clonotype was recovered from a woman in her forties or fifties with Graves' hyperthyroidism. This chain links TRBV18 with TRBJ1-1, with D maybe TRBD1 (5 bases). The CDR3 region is CASSPSQGNTEAFF. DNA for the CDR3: TGTGCCAGCTCCCCGTCGCAGGGAAACACTGAAGCTTTCTTT.